This T cell receptor beta chain derives from a study of graft-versus-host responses after intestinal transplantation. Study in general: All of the recipients had induction that used anti-thymocyte globulin, then tacrolimus and steroids for around 3 years.

Clones were read by immunoSEQ multiplex PCR, and TCRdb kept only the in-frame ones, dropping some. The profile shows around 21,000 clones, about 48% of them singletons. This clone showed up just once. CDR1 SGHKS and CDR2 YYEKEE come from the germline V gene (reference sequence). Trimming removed 0 bases from V and 4 bases from J, with 11 bases in between. CDR3 length: 14 residues. Plates contained around 200,000 CFSE-labeled responder cells and around 200,000 irradiated, violet-dye-labeled stimulator cells. The authors sorted proliferating CFSE-low CD3+CD4+ and CD3+CD8+ responders after the reaction. Study results and limitations: After transplant, early declines in HvG clones were associated with peak levels of circulating GvH clones. Within allografts, high graft-versus-host to host-versus-graft clonal ratios were seen among patients with graft-donor T cell macrochimerism.

The sequenced sample was alloreactive CD8+ T cells from a mixed lymphocyte reaction culture, obtained before transplantation. Subset denoted: CFSE-low proliferating T cells sorted from approximately 6-day pre-transplant mixed lymphocyte reaction (GvH or HvG direction). The source of this sequence is a human patient who was an organ donor for intestinal transplantation. This chain uses TRBV5-5 with TRBJ2-7; D uncertain. CDR3 sequence reads: CASSLDGSTYEQYF. For the CDR3, the DNA is TGTGCCAGCAGCTTGGATGGCAGCACTTACGAGCAGTACTTC.